This is a list of T cell receptor beta chains from one sample in a study of T cell responses to AZD1222 COVID-19 vaccine. Assay: immunoSEQ multiplex PCR; the TCRdb copy retains only in-frame clones and omits some. This sample's clone table lists about 140,000 clones. Input material: peripheral blood. These receptors were taken from an adult in good health. CDR3s include the opening cysteine and the closing phenylalanine or tryptophan. The D gene is left open where the match is weak.

V gene	J gene	D gene	CDR3 DNA	CDR3 protein
TRBV19	TRBJ2-1	-	TGTGCCAGTAGTATAAGGGCCAATGAGCAGTTCTTC	CASSIRANEQFF
TRBV21-1	TRBJ2-3	-	TGTGCCAGCAGCACATACCCCCGGACTCCCCCCTTCACAGATACGCAGTATTTT	CASSTYPRTPPFTDTQYF
TRBV28	TRBJ1-5	-	TGTGCCAGCAGTGATAGAACGGGGACTAATCAGCCCCAGCATTTT	CASSDRTGTNQPQHF
TRBV28	TRBJ2-1	TRBD1	TGTGCCAGCAGTTTGGGACAGGGGATCCATGAGCAGTTCTTC	CASSLGQGIHEQFF
TRBV28	TRBJ1-1	-	TGTGCCAGCAGTTTTGGGTTTCTGTTTACTGAAGCTTTCTTT	CASSFGFLFTEAFF
TRBV30	TRBJ2-7	TRBD2	TGTGCCTGGAGTGCTAGCGGGGGGACCTACGAGCAGTACTTC	CAWSASGGTYEQYF
TRBV15	TRBJ1-5	-	TGTGCCACCAGCTCCCGAAAAGGACCGATGAGAGGCAATCAGCCCCAGCATTTT	CATSSRKGPMRGNQPQHF
TRBV6-5	TRBJ2-1	TRBD2	TGTGCCAGCAGTCCGACTAGCGGGGGGTGGAATGAGCAGTTCTTC	CASSPTSGGWNEQFF
TRBV9	TRBJ1-2	-	TGTGCCAGCAGCGCGGGGTCCACTCCGGATTATGGCTACACCTTC	CASSAGSTPDYGYTF
TRBV18	TRBJ2-1	-	TGTGCCAGCTCACCACAAAGGGACTCCTACAATGAGCAGTTCTTC	CASSPQRDSYNEQFF
TRBV30	TRBJ1-2	-	TGTGCCTGGAGATGGGACTATGGCTACACCTTC	CAWRWDYGYTF
TRBV6-5	TRBJ2-3	-	TGTGCCAGCAGTTACTCGGGTCTGAGGACAGATACGCAGTATTTT	CASSYSGLRTDTQYF